The next 26 T cell receptor beta chains were all read from a single sample in a study of blood T cells in healthy people across ages. Sample-barcoded 5' priming and a J-beta primer mix drove a second PCR of roughly 7 to 11 cycles. Via MiXCR, TCRdb re-called the 5' RACE reads, giving one row per CDR3 protein. The repertoire holds approximately 1.5 million distinct CDR3 sequences, with roughly a third as singletons. Sequences were obtained from blood. Every receptor here comes from a woman aged 30 to 39 in good health.

For the CDR3, the DNA is TGCAGTGCTAGAGATCCTACGAGAGGAGGCGCGGGTAATGAGCAGTTCTTC. As protein: CSARDPTRGGAGNEQFF. The V gene is TRBV20-1, the J gene TRBJ2-1; weak D call: TRBD2 (5 bases). Trimming took off 0 bases at V and 7 bases at J, with 22 bases between the two ends. This CDR3 is built from 17 residues. The V gene's germline CDR1 is DFQATT and CDR2 SNEGSKA (reference sequence).

This clonotype showed up just a few times. The chain couples TRBV4-1 to TRBJ2-3; TRBD2 aligns across 7 bases. Trimming removed 4 bases from V and 0 bases from J; junction bases left unmatched: 10. Germline-derived CDR1 and CDR2 are MGHRA and YSYEKL. CDR3 length: 17 residues. Here the CDR3 reads CASSPATGGISTDTQYF. For the CDR3, the DNA is TGCGCCAGCAGCCCAGCAACCGGGGGGATTAGCACAGATACGCAGTATTTT.

There are a few counts of this clonotype. The genes are TRBV12-3 or TRBV12-4 and TRBJ2-1, with D possibly matching TRBD2 (6 bases). CDR3 length: 12 amino acids. The V and J ends lost 1 base and 15 bases respectively, with 13 bases between them. The CDR3, as DNA: TGTGCCAGCAGTTTAGTCGAGGAGGGGCTGTTCTTC. It codes for CASSLVEEGLFF.

V gene TRBV27 combines with J gene TRBJ1-1; TRBD1 aligns across 8 bases. The germline V gene has CDR1 MNHEY and CDR2 SMNVEV (reference sequence). The CDR3 has 14 amino acids. V shed 9 bases and J 4 bases; nucleotides not matched to a gene: 10. The CDR3 region has the DNA TGTGCCAGTAGGTACAGGGGGACCGGCACTGAAGCTTTCTTT. Protein: CASRYRGTGTEAFF.

The gene calls are TRBV20-1 and TRBJ2-3; TRBD2 matches 12 bases. J was trimmed by 4 bases and V by 6 bases; bases with no gene match: 14. CDR1 DFQATT and CDR2 SNEGSKA come from the germline V gene (reference sequence). The CDR3 totals 17 residues. The CDR3 DNA follows: TGCAGTGCCCGGGGACTAGCGGGTCCTAACCCCCCAGATACGCAGTATTTT. It codes for CSARGLAGPNPPDTQYF.

The rearrangement joins TRBV28 to TRBJ2-1; no firm D call. Trimming removed 6 bases at V and 6 bases at J, with 15 bases between. CDR1 is MDHEN, CDR2 SYDVKM, per germline. This CDR3 comprises 14 residues. The CDR3 sequence: CASRKSYMGNEQFF. For the CDR3, the DNA is TGTGCCAGCAGAAAATCATACATGGGCAATGAGCAGTTCTTC.

In regard to this clonotype: The DNA is left out, because the CDR3 cannot be placed on it with certainty; the CDR3 is given as TCRdb lists it. The CDR3 is CAISLWGPGSPFHF. The rearrangement uses TRBV10-3 and TRBJ1-6; TRBD1 reflects the table's D call only, with no check against the DNA. Per germline, CDR1 ENHRY and CDR2 SYGVKD. With termini counted, the CDR3 has 14 amino acids.

As for this clonotype: One base away lies a much larger clone, so this may be a sequencing read error. The J gene is TRBJ2-7, the V gene TRBV2; tentatively, D is TRBD2 (5 bases). The CDR3 contains 12 residues. V was shortened by 3 bases and J by 7 bases, with 10 bases between the two germline ends. Per the germline V gene, CDR1 is SNHLY and CDR2 is FYNNEI. CDR3 nucleotides: TGTGCCAGCAGTGATAGTCGGGGAGAGCAGTACTTC. As protein: CASSDSRGEQYF.

This clonotype occurred a few times. The genes are TRBV7-8 and TRBJ2-3; 7 bases are shared with TRBD2. Germline lookup yields CDR1 SGHVS and CDR2 FQNEAQ. V lost 6 bases to trimming and J lost 1 base; unmatched junction nucleotides: 10. This CDR3 spans 16 amino acids. The CDR3 protein is CASRGGRAGGTDTQYF. As DNA, the CDR3 is TGTGCCAGCAGAGGTGGGAGGGCCGGAGGCACAGATACGCAGTATTTT.

The J gene is TRBJ2-3, the V gene TRBV20-1; 10 nucleotides agree with TRBD2. J lost 2 bases, V lost 2 bases, and 10 bases had no gene match. Germline V gene data show CDR1 as DFQATT and CDR2 as SNEGSKA (reference sequence). This CDR3 contains 17 residues. The CDR3 region is CSARLLVSGRTTDTQYF. The CDR3 DNA follows: TGCAGTGCTAGACTGTTGGTTAGCGGGAGGACCACAGATACGCAGTATTTT.

The sample holds a few counts of this clonotype. J is TRBJ2-7 and V is TRBV27, with 10 bases matching TRBD2. The DNA end is a closer match to TRBJ2-5, so the J assignment may be wrong. In germline, CDR1 is MNHEY, CDR2 SMNVEV (reference sequence). This CDR3 region has 16 residues. CDR3 loop: CASSLGSSGRQETQYF. Here the CDR3 DNA reads TGTGCCAGCAGTTTAGGCTCTAGCGGGAGACAAGAGACCCAGTACTTC.

The chain joins TRBV10-3 to TRBJ2-7; 12 bases are shared with TRBD2. V trimming: 5 bases; J trimming: 7 bases; junction bases outside the gene matches: 12. This CDR3 has 16 residues. Germline V lookup: CDR1 ENHRY, CDR2 SYGVKD. The CDR3 sequence: CAISPELAGGQAEQYF. For the CDR3, the DNA is TGTGCCATCAGTCCCGAACTAGCGGGAGGACAAGCGGAGCAGTACTTC.

This sequence joins TRBV7-9 and TRBJ1-1; unclear D gene. Between the trimmed V and J ends, which lost 1 base and 9 bases, there was a span of 12 bases. This CDR3 comprises 13 residues. Germline V gives CDR1 SEHNR, CDR2 FQNEAQ (reference sequence). CDR3 nucleotide sequence: TGTGCCAGCAGCTTAGATGGGGTCCAAAAAGCTTTCTTT. This codes for CASSLDGVQKAFF. The full variable domain, in which reference TRBV7-9 and TRBJ1-1 provide the parts outside the CDR3, is DTGVSQNPRHKITKRGQNVTFRCDPISEHNRLYWYRQTLGQGPEFLTYFQNEAQLEKSRLLSDRFSAERPKGSFSTLEIQRTEQGDSAMYLCASSLDGVQKAFFGQGTRLTVV.

V is TRBV5-6 and J is TRBJ1-1, with 7 bases identical to TRBD1. Per the germline V gene, CDR1 is SGHDT and CDR2 is YYEEEE. V dropped 2 bases and J dropped 11; count of bases not matched to a gene: 9. The CDR3 runs 13 residues. Written as DNA, the CDR3 is TGTGCCAGCAGCTTCGACAGGGAAGGGGATGCTTTCTTT. Its translation is CASSFDREGDAFF.

This clonotype appeared once. The chain recombines TRBV2 with TRBJ2-1, with D hard to call. Trimming left V 3 bases short and J 7 bases short, with 7 bases between. The CDR3 runs to 12 residues. The germline gives CDR1 SNHLY, CDR2 FYNNEI. CDR3: CASSDTGNEQFF. DNA of the CDR3: TGTGCCAGCAGTGACACCGGGAATGAGCAGTTCTTC.

This clonotype appeared a few times. This sequence joins TRBV2 and TRBJ1-2, with D hard to call. Germline V gene sequence: CDR1 SNHLY, CDR2 FYNNEI. This CDR3 contains 13 residues. V gave up 3 bases and J gave up 4 bases, with 9 bases separating them. In DNA form, the CDR3 reads TGTGCCAGCAGTGAGTTGGGAGCCTATGGCTACACCTTC. This codes for CASSELGAYGYTF.

The V and J genes are TRBV28 and TRBJ2-1; the D gene could be TRBD1 or TRBD2 (5 bases each). This CDR3 comprises 17 residues. V lost 5 bases and J lost 7, with 24 bases in between. The germline gives CDR1 MDHEN, CDR2 SYDVKM. The CDR3 region is CASSPLVGETADNEQFF. The CDR3, as DNA: TGTGCCAGCAGTCCCCTCGTGGGGGAAACGGCCGATAATGAGCAGTTCTTC.

This clonotype was detected only a few times. The chain carries TRBV9 and TRBJ1-1; maybe TRBD1 (5 bases). V was cut by 0 bases and J by 5 bases, with 11 bases left in between. Germline CDR1 and CDR2: SGDLS and YYNGEE. This CDR3 is built from 14 residues. This CDR3 reads CASSVAGGKTEAFF. CDR3 sequence (DNA): TGTGCCAGCAGCGTAGCTGGGGGGAAGACTGAAGCTTTCTTT.

The CDR3 spells CSTKQVPGVDSPLHF. CDR3 bases: TGCAGTACCAAACAGGTACCGGGCGTCGATTCACCCCTCCACTTT. The chain carries TRBV20-1 and TRBJ1-6, with TRBD1 as a possible D gene (5 bases). From germline, CDR1 is DFQATT and CDR2 SNEGSKA (reference sequence). There are 15 residues in the CDR3. The V end lost 8 bases, the J end lost 8 bases, and 22 bases lay between the germline ends.

This chain uses TRBV30 with TRBJ1-1, with D tentatively TRBD1 (5 bases). Trimming stripped 4 bases from V and 4 bases from J, with 10 bases between. Germline CDR1 and CDR2: GTSNPN and SVGIG (reference sequence). The CDR3 runs 12 residues. The CDR3 loop is CAWTWGTTEAFF. The DNA for the CDR3 is TGTGCCTGGACCTGGGGGACCACTGAAGCTTTCTTT.

The chain recombines TRBV20-1 with TRBJ2-1, with TRBD2 as a possible D gene (5 bases). This CDR3 is built from 14 residues. Germline-derived CDR1 and CDR2 are DFQATT and SNEGSKA (reference sequence). V lost 6 bases, J lost 6 bases, and 18 bases lay in between. Written as DNA, the CDR3 is TGCAGTGCAGATCGCGTGGTACGGGGCAATGAGCAGTTCTTC. The encoded protein is CSADRVVRGNEQFF.

The chain is built from TRBV28 and TRBJ2-1; D gene uncertain. The CDR3 is 15 residues long. Deletions cut 2 bases from V and 0 bases from J, with 8 bases between. Germline CDR1 and CDR2: MDHEN and SYDVKM. The DNA for the CDR3 is TGTGCCAGCAGTTTAAGGATAACCTCCTACAATGAGCAGTTCTTC. Protein sequence: CASSLRITSYNEQFF.

The chain has TRBV12-3 or TRBV12-4 and TRBJ2-1; TRBD2 aligns across 12 bases. The J segment lost 3 bases and the V segment lost 8 bases, leaving 17 bases of the junction unmatched. CDR3 size: 19 residues. CDR3 in amino acids: CASSRVLAGGRRYYNEQFF. CDR3 coding DNA: TGTGCCAGCTCTCGGGTCCTAGCGGGGGGGCGGCGCTACTACAATGAGCAGTTCTTC.

The rearrangement uses TRBV7-2 and TRBJ1-2; D is undetermined. V lost 5 bases and J lost 1, with 11 bases in between. This CDR3 has 14 amino acids. Germline CDR1 and CDR2: SGHTA and FQGNSA. In nucleotides, the CDR3 is TGTGCCAGCAGCGTTAACGGGATTAACTATGGCTACACCTTC. Translated, it gives CASSVNGINYGYTF.

J is TRBJ2-5 and V is TRBV29-1; D call uncertain. The CDR3 is made up of 13 amino acids. V lost 1 base to trimming and J lost 4 bases, with 10 bases between them. Germline V gives CDR1 SQVTM, CDR2 ANQGSEA. The CDR3 DNA sequence: TGCAGCGTTGAAGTGAGTATTGGAGAGACCCAGTACTTC. As protein: CSVEVSIGETQYF.

This clonotype came up a few times. The chain is built from TRBV5-1 and TRBJ2-7; no clear D. The CDR3 extends over 15 amino acids. Germline V gene sequence: CDR1 SGHRS, CDR2 YFSETQ. V lost 2 bases, J lost 0 bases, and 12 bases lay in between. The CDR3 here is CASSFSTDSSYEQYF. DNA for the CDR3: TGCGCCAGCAGCTTTTCTACGGATAGCTCCTACGAGCAGTACTTC.